This TCR beta chain was documented in a study of shared clonotypes between healthy human individuals (dated by TCRdb to the early 2020s). The study in broad terms: The cohort included three men and two women between 18 and 49 years of age. For each donor, CD4 naive and CD4 memory were each given three plates, CD8 naive was given two plates, and CD8 memory was given one plate. Blood TCR repertoires of a handful of healthy adults were deeply sequenced to estimate repertoire size and the extent of clonotype sharing between individuals. To increase sequencing depth and limit assay-specific biases, different laboratories used diverse techniques to prepare libraries and sequence TCR repertoires. Each donor's leukapheresis produced roughly between about 0.8 and 10 billion PBMCs. General conclusions and limits of the study: The small number of donors limited the genetic and exposure-history diversity represented. Sharing across several donors was observed for around 5% of naive CD4, 3% to 3.5% of naive CD8, over 2% of memory CD4, and about 0.39% of memory CD8 clonotypes. Compared with non-shared clonotypes, clonotypes shared by all four sorted-subset donors had higher generation probabilities. Pairwise subsampling indicated that sequencing depth was expected to affect the degree of clonotype sharing among donors. Only blood was sampled, and tissue TCR repertoires likely differ from those in blood. Incomplete sequencing was indicated by rarefaction of sorted-subset datasets, despite the large sequencing depth. Naive subsets generally had larger estimated clonotype richness than memory subsets did.

Healthy HIV-negative adults with no recently reported acute infections or vaccinations were included as donors. Every donor was a Caucasian adult living in Nashville, Tennessee, USA. Magnetic negative selection was used to enrich CD4+ T cells, after which naive cells were positively selected on CD45RA and the negative fraction became the memory subset. Blood was obtained by leukapheresis, after which PBMCs were separated by Ficoll-Histopaque density gradient centrifugation and cryopreserved in liquid nitrogen vapor phase. Analytical flow cytometry was used to check the purity and quantity of every magnetically sorted T cell population. Genomic DNA was isolated from every sorted fraction and measured by UV absorbance on a Nanodrop 2000c. For CDR1 and CDR2, the germline V gene lists SNHLY and FYNNEI. The CDR3 sequence holds 15 residues, the cysteine and phenylalanine included. Just the 45-base CDR3 DNA is kept, in frame starting at base 1. V lost 6 bases and J lost 0 bases, and the count of bases not matched to a germline gene is 6.

Using the deep immunoSEQ assay, multiplex PCR amplified TCR CDR3 regions from genomic DNA. Genomic DNA extracted from each cell subset was distributed evenly over all wells of several immunoSEQ 96-well plates, and each plate served as one replicate. For sorted subsets, each replicate PCR was loaded with 200 to 250 ng genomic DNA, equivalent to about 33,000 T cell genomes. Purified libraries were quantified with a Qubit 3.0 fluorometer, sized on a Bioanalyzer 2100, and re-quantified with the KAPA Library Quantification kit. Every immunoSEQ 96-well plate was sequenced on a dedicated single-read 150-cycle Illumina NextSeq 550 flow cell. Turning to the authors' computational methods: Because the immunoSEQ output held only junctional sequences and lacked quality scores, the filtering could not match the filtering applied to full-length reads. To assign V/J genes and CDR3, sequences were annotated against IMGT germline references using PyIR, a Python wrapper for IgBLAST v1.9. Reads were removed for weak V/J assignments (E-value above 1e-6), missing CDR3, stop codons, out-of-frame junctions, or ambiguous translated residues. V3J clonotypes were defined by identical inferred V gene, J gene, and CDR3 amino acid sequence. To compute the percentage overlap between repertoires, the number of shared unique clonotypes was divided by the size of the smaller repertoire. RTK rarefaction, the Chao1 estimator, and Recon v2.1 estimates of unobserved clonotypes were used to assess repertoire richness. Generation probabilities for all TCRbeta clonotypes obtained by the gDNA method from a few donors were computed using OLGA. This is the immuneACCESS table as TCRdb keeps it, with only in-frame sequences that have V and J called. A part of the clones is gone; compared with another copy, unresolved V genes explain less than half, and the rest is unexplained. V and J calls and clone size follow that table, whereas D and trimming were derived from the DNA. The sample table holds about 1.4 million clones, of which roughly 97% were seen once. Over 1% of the sample is held by the ten biggest clonotypes.

To note about this clone: This receptor's antigen is unknown. No base qualities exist here, and no much larger clone lies one base off it.

This receptor chain uses TRBV2 and TRBJ1-1; TRBD1 aligns with 8 central bases. This TCR was sampled from a man in his thirties or forties in good health. Sequenced: naive CD4+ T cells sorted from blood. The cell subset or site label corresponds to: CD45RA+ positively selected. The CDR3 sequence is CASRNRGGMNTEAFF. The nucleotides are TGTGCCAGCAGAAACAGGGGGGGGATGAACACTGAAGCTTTCTTT.